Detailed here is one T cell receptor (beta chain). The sample is drawn from a study of blood T cells in healthy people across ages. It was with a sample-barcoded 5' primer and a J-beta primer mix that a second PCR of roughly 6 to 11 cycles was run. Using its own MiXCR run on the 5' RACE reads, TCRdb lists one record per CDR3 protein. The table lists about 940,000 distinct CDR3 sequences, about 48% of them singletons. The CDR3 has 14 amino acids. The germline gives CDR1 SGHTA, CDR2 FQGNSA. The V and J ends lost 5 bases and 4 bases respectively, with 15 bases between them. The chain carries TRBV7-2 and TRBJ2-7; weak D call: TRBD1 (5 bases). This clonotype was obtained from a man younger than 40 in good health. Sequencing was performed on blood. The DNA for the CDR3 is TGTGCCAGCAGCCCCCCGGCAGGGCAATACGAGCAGTACTTC. Its translation: CASSPPAGQYEQYF.